This T cell receptor beta chain was retrieved from a study of T cells in Graves' hyperthyroidism and ophthalmopathy. This clonotype occurred many times. Its antigen remains unidentified. The CDR3 loop spans 16 amino acids. Trimming shortened V by 0 bases and J by 3 bases, and 15 bases separated the two germline ends. Germline V gene lookup returns CDR1 GTSNPN and CDR2 SVGIG (reference sequence). Graves' hyperthyroidism was deemed stable absent ophthalmopathy progression within 18 months. The study left out patients who had uncontrolled infection, other autoimmune disease, pregnancy or lactation. Source material for PBMCs was around 10 ml fresh peripheral blood. Study results and caveats: Among clonotypes expanded in thyroid above 0.001, most were also found in blood.

The TCR beta CDR3 regions underwent amplification using RNA transcripts as the source. When the TCR CDR3 underwent first-round RT-PCR, the HTBI primer set was used. Using its own MiXCR run on the multiplex PCR reads, TCRdb lists one record per CDR3 protein. The sample has about 210,000 distinct CDR3 sequences, about a sixth seen once. This chain joins TRBV30 and TRBJ1-3; D is unclear. This clonotype was sampled from a man in his fifties with Graves' hyperthyroidism. Sequencing was done on a sample of blood. CDR3 nucleotide sequence: TGTGCCTGGAGTGTACAAAGGATTTTGCGTGGAAACACCATATATTTT. This codes for CAWSVQRILRGNTIYF.